A selection of T cell receptor beta chains follows, all from one sample in a study of T cells after yellow fever vaccination. From the 5' RACE reads, TCRdb called clonotypes with MiXCR, one entry per CDR3 protein. Of 70,000 or so distinct CDR3 sequences detected, around 7% appear once; the ten largest clones hold approximately 30%. The material sequenced was CD8+ T cells sorted from PBMCs, taken roughly 10 days after the first yellow fever vaccination. Receptor source: a man aged 18 to 35 who received the YFV17D yellow fever vaccine. Both conserved end residues are part of each CDR3. A D gene is named only where the DNA matches it firmly. Clone size is stated in some rows and not others, as once, few, many or a class when expanded.

cdr3_length: 12; j_call: TRBJ2-1; v_call: TRBV29-1; clone_size: many; d_call: TRBD2; cdr3_nt: TGCAGCGTAGGATCGGGGGGGGATGAGCAGTTCTTC; cdr3_aa: CSVGSGGDEQFF
cdr3_length: 18; j_call: TRBJ2-1; v_call: TRBV3-1; clone_size: NA; d_call: NA; cdr3_nt: TGTGCCAGCAGCCAAGATCCTTGGACACCGCTAGCGTACAATGAGCAGTTCTTC; cdr3_aa: CASSQDPWTPLAYNEQFF
cdr3_length: 15; j_call: TRBJ1-2; v_call: TRBV6-1; clone_size: many; d_call: NA; cdr3_nt: TGTGCCAGCAGTGAAGCGCTTCCGGGGGCCTATGGCTACACCTTC; cdr3_aa: CASSEALPGAYGYTF
cdr3_length: 14; j_call: TRBJ1-1; v_call: TRBV12-3/TRBV12-4; clone_size: NA; d_call: NA; cdr3_nt: TGTGCCAGCAGTTTGAATTCTGGGAAAACTGAAGCTTTCTTT; cdr3_aa: CASSLNSGKTEAFF
cdr3_length: 15; j_call: TRBJ2-5; v_call: TRBV6-1; clone_size: many; d_call: TRBD1; cdr3_nt: TGTGCCAGCAGTGCACAGGGGCGAATCCAAGAGACCCAGTACTTC; cdr3_aa: CASSAQGRIQETQYF
cdr3_length: 13; j_call: TRBJ1-2; v_call: TRBV7-8; clone_size: NA; d_call: NA; cdr3_nt: TGTGCCAGCAGCTTCGGGCCCCTCTATGGCTACACCTTC; cdr3_aa: CASSFGPLYGYTF
cdr3_length: 16; j_call: TRBJ2-1; v_call: TRBV18; clone_size: few; d_call: TRBD1; cdr3_nt: TGTGCCAGCTCACCGCCGGGACAGGGCAACTACAATGAGCAGTTCTTC; cdr3_aa: CASSPPGQGNYNEQFF
cdr3_length: 16; j_call: TRBJ2-1; v_call: TRBV10-3; clone_size: many; d_call: TRBD2; cdr3_nt: TGTGCCATCAGACTAGCGGGGGGAATATCTTACAATGAGCAGTTCTTC; cdr3_aa: CAIRLAGGISYNEQFF
cdr3_length: 15; j_call: TRBJ2-5; v_call: TRBV3-1; clone_size: few; d_call: NA; cdr3_nt: TGTGCCAGCAGCCAAGCTGGGGGGCCCCTTGAGACCCAGTACTTC; cdr3_aa: CASSQAGGPLETQYF
cdr3_length: 15; j_call: TRBJ1-5; v_call: TRBV6-1; clone_size: few; d_call: NA; cdr3_nt: TGTGCCAGCACCCCCGGGGGGGGGACCAATCAGCCCCAGCATTTT; cdr3_aa: CASTPGGGTNQPQHF
cdr3_length: 15; j_call: TRBJ2-1; v_call: TRBV7-2; clone_size: few; d_call: TRBD2; cdr3_nt: TGTGCCAGCAGCCGTAGCGGGGGGATTTACAATGAGCAGTTCTTC; cdr3_aa: CASSRSGGIYNEQFF
cdr3_length: 14; j_call: TRBJ1-2; v_call: TRBV4-3; clone_size: many; d_call: TRBD1; cdr3_nt: TGCGCCAGCAGCCAATTCAGGGGGAACTATGGCTACACCTTC; cdr3_aa: CASSQFRGNYGYTF
cdr3_length: 14; j_call: TRBJ2-5; v_call: TRBV18; clone_size: many; d_call: NA; cdr3_nt: TGTGCCAGCTCACCGGGACTGCGTCAAGAGACCCAGTACTTC; cdr3_aa: CASSPGLRQETQYF
cdr3_length: 15; j_call: TRBJ2-7; v_call: TRBV7-9; clone_size: many; d_call: NA; cdr3_nt: TGTGCCAGTCGGACCGACTCGGACAGTCCCTACGAGCAGTACTTC; cdr3_aa: CASRTDSDSPYEQYF
cdr3_length: 15; j_call: TRBJ2-3; v_call: TRBV10-3; clone_size: NA; d_call: NA; cdr3_nt: TGTGCCATCAGTGAGGGACCCCTCCTCACAGATACGCAGTATTTT; cdr3_aa: CAISEGPLLTDTQYF
cdr3_length: 15; j_call: TRBJ2-1; v_call: TRBV27; clone_size: many; d_call: NA; cdr3_nt: TGTGCCAGCAGCCCTAGGGGGGCTTCCTACAATGAGCAGTTCTTC; cdr3_aa: CASSPRGASYNEQFF
cdr3_length: 14; j_call: TRBJ1-5; v_call: TRBV6-5; clone_size: many; d_call: NA; cdr3_nt: TGTGCCAGCAGTTACGCCGGTAGCAATCAGCCCCAGCATTTT; cdr3_aa: CASSYAGSNQPQHF
cdr3_length: 11; j_call: TRBJ2-6; v_call: TRBV9; clone_size: many; d_call: NA; cdr3_nt: TGTGCCAGCAGCGAGGCCAACGTCCTGACTTTC; cdr3_aa: CASSEANVLTF
cdr3_length: 16; j_call: TRBJ2-7; v_call: TRBV6-5; clone_size: many; d_call: TRBD2; cdr3_nt: TGTGCCAGCGGGACCAATCTAGCGGGGGGATCCTACGAGCAGTACTTC; cdr3_aa: CASGTNLAGGSYEQYF
cdr3_length: 13; j_call: TRBJ1-6; v_call: TRBV19; clone_size: few; d_call: NA; cdr3_nt: TGTGCCAGCGGGGGAACTATCAATTCACCCCTCCACTTT; cdr3_aa: CASGGTINSPLHF
cdr3_length: 14; j_call: TRBJ2-1; v_call: TRBV7-3; clone_size: many; d_call: NA; cdr3_nt: TGTGCCAGCAGCCCACGTGGCGGTGCGAATGAGCAGTTCTTC; cdr3_aa: CASSPRGGANEQFF
cdr3_length: 14; j_call: TRBJ1-1; v_call: TRBV6-1; clone_size: NA; d_call: TRBD1; cdr3_nt: TGTGCCGTAAGTCGGTCCAGGGGGCTAACTGAAGCTTTCTTT; cdr3_aa: CAVSRSRGLTEAFF
cdr3_length: 14; j_call: TRBJ2-7; v_call: TRBV27; clone_size: many; d_call: NA; cdr3_nt: TGTGCCAGCAGTTTAAGGGAACAGTCCTACGAGCAGTACTTC; cdr3_aa: CASSLREQSYEQYF
cdr3_length: 14; j_call: TRBJ2-7; v_call: TRBV9; clone_size: many; d_call: TRBD2; cdr3_nt: TGTGCCAGCAGCAGAGCGGGGGCCTCCTACGAGCAGTACTTC; cdr3_aa: CASSRAGASYEQYF
cdr3_length: 17; j_call: TRBJ2-4; v_call: TRBV7-9; clone_size: many; d_call: TRBD2; cdr3_nt: TGTGCCAGCAGCTTCGTAGGACTAGCGGTAGCCAAAAACATTCAGTACTTC; cdr3_aa: CASSFVGLAVAKNIQYF
cdr3_length: 17; j_call: TRBJ2-5; v_call: TRBV4-1; clone_size: many; d_call: NA; cdr3_nt: TGCGCCAGCAGCCGAGGCGGTGAAACAGGGTTCGTGGAGACCCAGTACTTC; cdr3_aa: CASSRGGETGFVETQYF
cdr3_length: 13; j_call: TRBJ2-7; v_call: TRBV27; clone_size: NA; d_call: NA; cdr3_nt: TGTGCCAGCAGTTTATCTACTATCTACGAGCAGTACTTC; cdr3_aa: CASSLSTIYEQYF
cdr3_length: 15; j_call: TRBJ1-4; v_call: TRBV27; clone_size: NA; d_call: TRBD1; cdr3_nt: TGTGCCAGCAATCGACAGGGAGAATCTAATGAAAAACTGTTTTTT; cdr3_aa: CASNRQGESNEKLFF
cdr3_length: 14; j_call: TRBJ1-1; v_call: TRBV7-9; clone_size: many; d_call: NA; cdr3_nt: TGTGCCAGCAGCCCGACAGAGATGAACACTGAAGCTTTCTTT; cdr3_aa: CASSPTEMNTEAFF
cdr3_length: 17; j_call: TRBJ2-3; v_call: TRBV6-5; clone_size: many; d_call: NA; cdr3_nt: TGTGCCAGCAGTTACCCTGAGGGGGGACGCCACACAGATACGCAGTATTTT; cdr3_aa: CASSYPEGGRHTDTQYF
cdr3_length: 15; j_call: TRBJ2-7; v_call: TRBV5-6; clone_size: many; d_call: NA; cdr3_nt: TGTGCCAGCAGCTTGGTTGAGGCCAGCGGCTACGAGCAGTACTTC; cdr3_aa: CASSLVEASGYEQYF
cdr3_length: 12; j_call: TRBJ2-5; v_call: TRBV13; clone_size: NA; d_call: NA; cdr3_nt: TGTGCCAGCAGCCTGGACTCGGAGACCCAGTACTTC; cdr3_aa: CASSLDSETQYF
cdr3_length: 17; j_call: TRBJ1-5; v_call: TRBV12-3/TRBV12-4; clone_size: many; d_call: NA; cdr3_nt: TGTGCCAGCAGTCCCCACCCGACAGGACATAGCAATCAGCCCCAGCATTTT; cdr3_aa: CASSPHPTGHSNQPQHF
cdr3_length: 13; j_call: TRBJ2-7; v_call: TRBV2; clone_size: few; d_call: NA; cdr3_nt: TGTGCCAGCACGGACCGCATCTCCTACGAGCAGTACTTC; cdr3_aa: CASTDRISYEQYF
cdr3_length: 12; j_call: TRBJ2-5; v_call: TRBV6-1; clone_size: few; d_call: NA; cdr3_nt: TGTGCCAGCAGACGGGACTCGGAGACCCAGTACTTC; cdr3_aa: CASRRDSETQYF
cdr3_length: 13; j_call: TRBJ1-2; v_call: TRBV30; clone_size: NA; d_call: TRBD1; cdr3_nt: TGTGCCTGGAGTTTCGGGACAGGATATGGCTACACCTTC; cdr3_aa: CAWSFGTGYGYTF
cdr3_length: 15; j_call: TRBJ2-3; v_call: TRBV6-4; clone_size: medium-sized; d_call: TRBD1; cdr3_nt: TGTGCCAGCAGTGACTCGACAGGGGGCGCAGATACGCAGTATTTT; cdr3_aa: CASSDSTGGADTQYF
cdr3_length: 19; j_call: TRBJ2-5; v_call: TRBV20-1; clone_size: NA; d_call: TRBD2; cdr3_nt: TGCAGTGCCCCGGGGTCTAGCGGGGGTTTACCCGCCGGGGAAGAGACCCAGTACTTC; cdr3_aa: CSAPGSSGGLPAGEETQYF
cdr3_length: 14; j_call: TRBJ2-5; v_call: TRBV9; clone_size: many; d_call: NA; cdr3_nt: TGTGCCAGCAGCGTAGCAGGGGACGAAGAGACCCAGTACTTC; cdr3_aa: CASSVAGDEETQYF
cdr3_length: 14; j_call: TRBJ1-2; v_call: TRBV5-1; clone_size: few; d_call: NA; cdr3_nt: TGCGCCAGCAGCTTGTCCGACGTAGGGGCTGGCTACACCTTC; cdr3_aa: CASSLSDVGAGYTF
cdr3_length: 14; j_call: TRBJ1-2; v_call: TRBV20-1; clone_size: many; d_call: NA; cdr3_nt: TGCAGTGCGAGACCCCTTCAGGATAACTATGGCTACACCTTC; cdr3_aa: CSARPLQDNYGYTF
cdr3_length: 16; j_call: TRBJ2-1; v_call: TRBV4-3; clone_size: many; d_call: NA; cdr3_nt: TGCGCCAGCAGCCAAGAGCCTTCGGGGGGCCATGATGAGCAGTTCTTC; cdr3_aa: CASSQEPSGGHDEQFF
cdr3_length: 17; j_call: TRBJ2-2; v_call: TRBV5-1; clone_size: NA; d_call: NA; cdr3_nt: TGCGCCAGCAGCTTGTTCGGGACGCCGCAGAACACCGGGGAGCTGTTTTTT; cdr3_aa: CASSLFGTPQNTGELFF
cdr3_length: 15; j_call: TRBJ2-4; v_call: TRBV29-1; clone_size: many; d_call: TRBD2; cdr3_nt: TGCAGCGTGCAAGGACTAGCGGGGTCCAAAAACATTCAGTACTTC; cdr3_aa: CSVQGLAGSKNIQYF
cdr3_length: 13; j_call: TRBJ1-1; v_call: TRBV9; clone_size: many; d_call: NA; cdr3_nt: TGTGCCAGCAGCCACAGGGAGAACACTGAAGCTTTCTTT; cdr3_aa: CASSHRENTEAFF